This record covers a single T cell receptor (beta chain). V dropped 5 bases and J dropped 4 bases, with 15 bases sitting between them. The CDR3 has 15 residues. The germline V gene encodes CDR1 KGHDR and CDR2 SFDVKD. Original analysis: Cell counts per sample came from amplifying reference gene primers. Only in-frame clones appear in the TCRdb table, and some are missing; sequencing was by immunoSEQ multiplex PCR. V and J calls and clone size are copied from that table; D and trimming were computed from the DNA. The repertoire has 67,000 or so clones, roughly 77% of them found once; the top ten carry roughly 0.83%. The data belong to a study of blood T cell repertoires in COVID-19. The overall study: Specimens from acute and convalescent COVID-19 originated in the United States, Italy and Spain. PBMCs, B-cell-depleted T cells, or T cells were the source of the cDNA or gDNA that made up the material.

The material sequenced was peripheral blood. The clonotype originates from an older woman with acute or convalescent COVID-19. The rearrangement joins TRBV24-1 to TRBJ2-3; weak D call: TRBD1 (6 bases). CDR3 sequence: CATSGGWGLADTQYF. CDR3 nucleotide sequence: TGTGCCACCAGTGGGGGATGGGGGCTGGCAGATACGCAGTATTTT.